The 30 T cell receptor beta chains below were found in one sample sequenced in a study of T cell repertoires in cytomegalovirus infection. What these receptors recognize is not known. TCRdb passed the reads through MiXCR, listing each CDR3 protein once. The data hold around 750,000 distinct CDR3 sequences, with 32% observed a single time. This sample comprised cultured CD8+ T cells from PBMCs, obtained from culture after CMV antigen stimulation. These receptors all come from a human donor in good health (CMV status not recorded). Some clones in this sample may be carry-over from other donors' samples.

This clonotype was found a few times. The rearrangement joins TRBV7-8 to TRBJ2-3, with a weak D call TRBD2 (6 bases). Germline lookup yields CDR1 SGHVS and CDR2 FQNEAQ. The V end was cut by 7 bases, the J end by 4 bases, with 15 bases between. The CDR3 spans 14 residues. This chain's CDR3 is CASTLLGGSDTQYF. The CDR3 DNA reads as TGTGCCAGCACCCTACTGGGGGGTTCAGATACGCAGTATTTT.

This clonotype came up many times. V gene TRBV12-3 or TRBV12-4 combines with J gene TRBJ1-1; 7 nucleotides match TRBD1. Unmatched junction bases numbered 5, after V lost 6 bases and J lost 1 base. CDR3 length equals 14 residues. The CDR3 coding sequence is TGTGCCAGCAGGGTGGACAGGAAGAACACTGAAGCTTTCTTT. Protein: CASRVDRKNTEAFF.

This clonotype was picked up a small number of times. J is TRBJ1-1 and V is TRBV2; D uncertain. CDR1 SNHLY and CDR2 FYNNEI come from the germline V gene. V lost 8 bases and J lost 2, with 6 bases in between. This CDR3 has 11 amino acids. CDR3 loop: CASVGNTEAFF. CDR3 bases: TGTGCCAGCGTTGGTAACACTGAAGCTTTCTTT.

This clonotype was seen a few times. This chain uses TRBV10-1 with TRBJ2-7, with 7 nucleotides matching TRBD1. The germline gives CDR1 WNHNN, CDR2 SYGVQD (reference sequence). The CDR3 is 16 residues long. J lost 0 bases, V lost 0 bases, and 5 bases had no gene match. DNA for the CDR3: TGCGCCAGCAGTGAGTCCGGACAGGAGAGCTCCTACGAGCAGTACTTC. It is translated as CASSESGQESSYEQYF.

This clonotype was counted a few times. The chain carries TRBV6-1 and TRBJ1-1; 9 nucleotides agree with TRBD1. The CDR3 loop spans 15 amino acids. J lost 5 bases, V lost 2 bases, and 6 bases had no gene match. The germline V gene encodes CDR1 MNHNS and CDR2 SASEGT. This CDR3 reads CASSEQQGAWTEAFF. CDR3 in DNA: TGTGCCAGCAGTGAACAACAGGGGGCGTGGACTGAAGCTTTCTTT.

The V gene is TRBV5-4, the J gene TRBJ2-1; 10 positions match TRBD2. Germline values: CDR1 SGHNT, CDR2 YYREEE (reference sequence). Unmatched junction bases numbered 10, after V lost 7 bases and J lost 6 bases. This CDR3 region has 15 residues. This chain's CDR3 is CASSGGSGGANEQFF. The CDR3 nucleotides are TGTGCCAGCTCGGGGGGGAGCGGGGGGGCCAATGAGCAGTTCTTC. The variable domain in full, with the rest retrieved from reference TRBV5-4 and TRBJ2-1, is ETGVTQSPTHLIKTRGQQVTLRCSSQSGHNTVSWYQQALGQGPQFIFQYYREEENGRGNFPPRFSGLQFPNYSSELNVNALELDDSALYLCASSGGSGGANEQFFGPGTRLTVL.

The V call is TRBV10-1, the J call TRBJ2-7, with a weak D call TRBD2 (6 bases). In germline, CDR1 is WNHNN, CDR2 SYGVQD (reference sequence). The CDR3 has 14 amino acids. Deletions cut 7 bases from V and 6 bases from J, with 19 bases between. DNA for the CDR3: TGCGCCAGCACCGAGTGGGGGGATTCTTCCGAGCAGTACTTC. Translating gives CASTEWGDSSEQYF.

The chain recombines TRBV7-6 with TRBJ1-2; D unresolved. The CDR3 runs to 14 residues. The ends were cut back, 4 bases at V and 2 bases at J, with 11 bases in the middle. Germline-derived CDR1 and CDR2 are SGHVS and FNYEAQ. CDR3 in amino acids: CASSSGQQNYGYTF. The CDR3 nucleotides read TGTGCCAGCAGCTCCGGGCAGCAAAACTATGGCTACACCTTC.

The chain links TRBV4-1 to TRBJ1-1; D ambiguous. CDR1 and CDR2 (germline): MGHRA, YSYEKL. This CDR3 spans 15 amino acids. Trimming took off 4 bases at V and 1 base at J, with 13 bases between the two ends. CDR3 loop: CASSPKRQTNTEAFF. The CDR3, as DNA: TGCGCCAGCAGCCCGAAGCGGCAGACGAACACTGAAGCTTTCTTT.

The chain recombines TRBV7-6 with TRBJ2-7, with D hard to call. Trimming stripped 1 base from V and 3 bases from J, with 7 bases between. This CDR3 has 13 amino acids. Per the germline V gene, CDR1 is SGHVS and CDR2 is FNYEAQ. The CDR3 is CASSLGGYYEQYF. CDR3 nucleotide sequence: TGTGCCAGCAGCTTAGGTGGATACTACGAGCAGTACTTC.

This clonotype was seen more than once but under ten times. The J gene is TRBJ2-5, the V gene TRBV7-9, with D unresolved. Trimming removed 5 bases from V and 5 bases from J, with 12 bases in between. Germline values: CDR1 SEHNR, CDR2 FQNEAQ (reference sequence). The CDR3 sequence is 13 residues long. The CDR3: CASSRRWAETQYF. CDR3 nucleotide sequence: TGTGCCAGCAGCCGCCGGTGGGCGGAGACCCAGTACTTC.

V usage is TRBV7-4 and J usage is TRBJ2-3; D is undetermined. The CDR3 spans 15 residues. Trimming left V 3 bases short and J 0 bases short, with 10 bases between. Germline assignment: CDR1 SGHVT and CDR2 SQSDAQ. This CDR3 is CASSFARSSTDTQYF. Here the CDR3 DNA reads TGTGCCAGCAGCTTCGCCAGGTCGAGCACAGATACGCAGTATTTT.

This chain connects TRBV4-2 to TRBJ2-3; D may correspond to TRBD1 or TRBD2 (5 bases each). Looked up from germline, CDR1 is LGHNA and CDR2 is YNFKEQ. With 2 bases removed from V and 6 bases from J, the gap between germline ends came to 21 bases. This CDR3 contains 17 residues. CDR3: CASSQLDRGLLADTQYF. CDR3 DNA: TGTGCCAGCAGCCAACTAGACAGAGGCCTTTTAGCGGATACGCAGTATTTT.

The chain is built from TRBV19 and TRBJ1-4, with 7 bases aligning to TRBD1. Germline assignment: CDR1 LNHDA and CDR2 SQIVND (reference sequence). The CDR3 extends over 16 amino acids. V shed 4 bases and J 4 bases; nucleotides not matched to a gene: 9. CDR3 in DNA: TGTGCCAGTAGTACCTACCGACAGGGTCATAATGAAAAACTGTTTTTT. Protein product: CASSTYRQGHNEKLFF. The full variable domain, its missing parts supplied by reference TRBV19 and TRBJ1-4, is DGGITQSPKYLFRKEGQNVTLSCEQNLNHDAMYWYRQDPGQGLRLIYYSQIVNDFQKGDIAEGYSVSREKKESFPLTVTSAQKNPTAFYLCASSTYRQGHNEKLFFGSGTQLSVL.

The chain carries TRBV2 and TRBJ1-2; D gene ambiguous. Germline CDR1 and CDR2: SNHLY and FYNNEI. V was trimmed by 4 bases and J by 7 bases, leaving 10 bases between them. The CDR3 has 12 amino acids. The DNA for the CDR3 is TGTGCCAGCAGTGGGGCAGTAACTGGCTACACCTTC. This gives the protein CASSGAVTGYTF.

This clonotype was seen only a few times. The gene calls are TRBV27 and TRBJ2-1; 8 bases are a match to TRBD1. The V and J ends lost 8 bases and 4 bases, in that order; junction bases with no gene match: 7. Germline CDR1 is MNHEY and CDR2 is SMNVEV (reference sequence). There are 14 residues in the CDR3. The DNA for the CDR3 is TGTGCCAGCGCCCGAGGGACAGGATACAATGAGCAGTTCTTC. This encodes CASARGTGYNEQFF.

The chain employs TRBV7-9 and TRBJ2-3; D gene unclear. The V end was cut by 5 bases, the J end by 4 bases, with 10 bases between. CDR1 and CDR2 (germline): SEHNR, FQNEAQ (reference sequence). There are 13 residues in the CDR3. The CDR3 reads CASSHRRADTQYF. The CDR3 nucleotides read TGTGCCAGCAGCCATCGTCGGGCAGATACGCAGTATTTT.

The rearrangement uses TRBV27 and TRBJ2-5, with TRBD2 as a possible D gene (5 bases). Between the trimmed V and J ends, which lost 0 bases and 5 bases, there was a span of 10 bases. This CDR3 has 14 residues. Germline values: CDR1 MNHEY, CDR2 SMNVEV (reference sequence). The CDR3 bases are TGTGCCAGCAGTTTATCGACCGGGATGGAGACCCAGTACTTC. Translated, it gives CASSLSTGMETQYF.

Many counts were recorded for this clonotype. The CDR3 nucleotides read TGTGCCAGCAGCTCCTCGACAGCCAAAAACATTCAGTACTTC. It yields the protein CASSSSTAKNIQYF. The chain has TRBV7-9 and TRBJ2-4; D gene unclear. This CDR3 comprises 14 residues. Trimming removed 4 bases at V and 0 bases at J, with 7 bases between. Germline V gene lookup returns CDR1 SEHNR and CDR2 FQNEAQ (reference sequence).

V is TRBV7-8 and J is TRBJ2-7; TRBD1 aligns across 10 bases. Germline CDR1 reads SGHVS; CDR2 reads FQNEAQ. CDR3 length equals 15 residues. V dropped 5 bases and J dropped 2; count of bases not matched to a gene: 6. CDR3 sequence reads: CASSPDRGWTYEQYF. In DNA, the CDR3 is TGTGCCAGCAGCCCGGACAGGGGGTGGACCTACGAGCAGTACTTC.

The CDR3 DNA sequence: TGCGCCAGCAGCTTGGCCCCATTCTCCGAGCAGTACGTC. Translation: CASSLAPFSEQYV. The chain couples TRBV5-1 to TRBJ2-7; D not certain. Germline V gene lookup returns CDR1 SGHRS and CDR2 YFSETQ. Trimming cost V 0 bases and J 6 bases, with 10 bases left between them. CDR3 length: 13 amino acids.

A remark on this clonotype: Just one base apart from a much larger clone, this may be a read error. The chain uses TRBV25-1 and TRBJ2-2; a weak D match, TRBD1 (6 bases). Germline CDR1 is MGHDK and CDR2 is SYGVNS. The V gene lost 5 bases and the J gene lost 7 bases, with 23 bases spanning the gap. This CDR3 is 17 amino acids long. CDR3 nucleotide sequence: TGTGCCAGCAGTTCTCCTTCCGGGACATGGACCGACGGGGAGCTGTTTTTT. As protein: CASSSPSGTWTDGELFF.

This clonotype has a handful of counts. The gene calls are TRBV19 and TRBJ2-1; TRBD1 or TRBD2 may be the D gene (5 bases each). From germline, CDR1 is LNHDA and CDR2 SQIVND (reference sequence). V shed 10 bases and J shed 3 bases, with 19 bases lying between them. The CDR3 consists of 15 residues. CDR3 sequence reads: CATTTGQTLYNEQFF. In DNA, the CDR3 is TGTGCCACTACCACGGGGCAGACTCTCTACAATGAGCAGTTCTTC.

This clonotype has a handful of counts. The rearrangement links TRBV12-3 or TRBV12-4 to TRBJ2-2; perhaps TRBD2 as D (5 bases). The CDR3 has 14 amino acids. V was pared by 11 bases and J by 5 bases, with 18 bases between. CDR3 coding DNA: TGTGCCTTCCCGGCCTTCCCGGGGACCGGGGAGCTGTTTTTT. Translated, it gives CAFPAFPGTGELFF.

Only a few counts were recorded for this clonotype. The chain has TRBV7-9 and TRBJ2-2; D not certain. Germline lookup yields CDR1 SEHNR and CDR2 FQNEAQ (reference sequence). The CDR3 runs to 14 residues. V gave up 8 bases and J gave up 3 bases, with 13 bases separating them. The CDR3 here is CASDQVVYTGELFF. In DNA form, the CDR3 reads TGTGCCAGCGATCAGGTCGTGTACACCGGGGAGCTGTTTTTT. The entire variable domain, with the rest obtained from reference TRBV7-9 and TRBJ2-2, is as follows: DTGVSQNPRHKITKRGQNVTFRCDPISEHNRLYWYRQTLGQGPEFLTYFQNEAQLEKSRLLSDRFSAERPKGSFSTLEIQRTEQGDSAMYLCASDQVVYTGELFFGEGSRLTVL.

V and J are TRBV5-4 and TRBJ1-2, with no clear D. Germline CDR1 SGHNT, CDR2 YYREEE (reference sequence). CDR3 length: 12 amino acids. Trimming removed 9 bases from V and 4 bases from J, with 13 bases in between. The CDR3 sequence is CAISGGIYGYTF. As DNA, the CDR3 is TGTGCCATCAGTGGAGGGATCTATGGCTACACCTTC.

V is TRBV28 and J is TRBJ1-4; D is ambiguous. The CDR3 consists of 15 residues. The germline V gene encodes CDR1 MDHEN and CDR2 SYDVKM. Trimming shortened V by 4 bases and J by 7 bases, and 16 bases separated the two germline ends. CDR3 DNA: TGTGCCAGCAGTTCGAGGGAAGGGATCGGTGAAAAACTGTTTTTT. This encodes CASSSREGIGEKLFF.

This chain's CDR3 is CASSIGQGGLPEAFF. The CDR3 DNA sequence: TGTGCCAGTAGTATAGGACAGGGTGGTCTCCCTGAAGCTTTCTTT. The rearrangement uses TRBV19 and TRBJ1-1, with TRBD1 matching over 7 bases. There are 15 residues in the CDR3. Unmatched junction bases numbered 8, after V lost 1 base and J lost 6 bases. Germline V gene lookup returns CDR1 LNHDA and CDR2 SQIVND (reference sequence).

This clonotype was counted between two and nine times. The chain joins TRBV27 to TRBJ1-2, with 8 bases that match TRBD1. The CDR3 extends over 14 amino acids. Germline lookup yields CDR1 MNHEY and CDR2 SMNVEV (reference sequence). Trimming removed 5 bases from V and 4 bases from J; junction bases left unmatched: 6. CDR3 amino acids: CASSPGGNAYGYTF. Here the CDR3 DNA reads TGTGCCAGCAGTCCAGGGGGCAATGCCTATGGCTACACCTTC.

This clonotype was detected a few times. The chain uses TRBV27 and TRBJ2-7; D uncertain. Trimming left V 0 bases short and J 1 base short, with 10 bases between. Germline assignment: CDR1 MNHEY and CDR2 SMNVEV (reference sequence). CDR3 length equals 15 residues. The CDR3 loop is CASSLSWVHSYEQYF. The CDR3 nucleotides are TGTGCCAGCAGTTTATCGTGGGTCCATTCCTACGAGCAGTACTTC.